This T cell receptor (beta chain) was identified in a study of graft-versus-host responses after intestinal transplantation. Study-level findings and limits: Early post-transplant declines in HvG were associated with peak levels of circulating GvH clones.

In the case of this clone: What it binds is unknown.

Sequenced by immunoSEQ multiplex PCR; TCRdb stores in-frame clones only, minus some. Of some 88,000 clones listed, approximately 94% are singletons. The sequence was collected from a human donor who received an intestinal transplant. Sequencing used unstimulated CD8+ T cells sorted from spleen or lymph node cells, obtained before intestinal transplant.

The CDR3 region is CASSDGTGNTGELFF. DNA for the CDR3: TGTGCCAGCAGCGATGGGACAGGGAATACCGGGGAGCTGTTTTTT. This chain uses TRBV11-3 with TRBJ2-2; 9 bases align to TRBD1. The CDR3 runs 15 residues. Germline CDR1 and CDR2: SGHNT and YENEEA. Trimming cost V 5 bases and J 5 bases; bases outside gene matches: 6.